This T cell receptor (beta chain) was profiled in a study of T-cell reconstitution after alpha-beta-depleted transplantation in children. This CDR3 region has 16 residues. Trimming cost V 4 bases and J 1 base, with 16 bases left between them. In this sample, this clonotype turned up a few times. Construction of the TCRbeta library involved unique molecular identifiers. Each CDR3 protein is one row after TCRdb ran MiXCR on the PCR reads. The sample shows approximately 47,000 distinct CDR3 sequences, roughly 52% of them seen only once. This clonotype originated in a boy younger than two with SCID, due to receive a stem cell transplant. Sequences were derived from peripheral blood, sampled before TCRalphabeta/CD19-depleted stem cell transplant. V gene TRBV12-3 or TRBV12-4 combines with J gene TRBJ2-5; D possibly corresponds to TRBD2 (5 bases). The DNA for the CDR3 is TGTGCCAGCAGTTCGTCTTCAGGACTTCCCCAAGAGACCCAGTACTTC. This sequence encodes CASSSSSGLPQETQYF.